The 10 T cell receptor beta chains below were found in one sample sequenced in a study of patients and donors after allogeneic stem cell transplantation. One entry per CDR3 protein, called by TCRdb with MiXCR from the RT-PCR reads. The sample includes fewer than 500,000 distinct CDR3 sequences, roughly 16% of them seen just once. Sequenced sample: blood, either unsorted or a sorted T cell fraction (not recorded which). These TCRs come from a human donor who was either an allogeneic HSCT recipient or a stem cell or donor lymphocyte infusion donor (not recorded which). It is not recorded whose cells these are; they may come from a transplant donor.

This clonotype showed up many times. V usage is TRBV4-1 and J usage is TRBJ2-2; the D gene is possibly TRBD2 (5 bases). CDR1 is MGHRA and CDR2 is YSYEKL in the germline V gene. V gave up 1 base and J gave up 6 bases, with 6 bases separating them. The CDR3 has 13 residues. Here the CDR3 reads CASSQGGPGELFF. CDR3 in DNA: TGCGCCAGCAGCCAAGGAGGGCCCGGGGAGCTGTTTTTT.

Only a few counts were recorded for this clonotype. The rearrangement uses TRBV20-1 and TRBJ1-5; D is undetermined. This CDR3 is built from 15 residues. CDR1 and CDR2 from the germline V gene are DFQATT and SNEGSKA (reference sequence). The V end lost 6 bases, the J end lost 0 bases, and 15 bases lay between the germline ends. CDR3 sequence reads: CSAKGLSLSNQPQHF. The CDR3, as DNA: TGCAGTGCCAAGGGCCTGAGCCTTAGCAATCAGCCCCAGCATTTT.

This clonotype was detected once. V usage is TRBV7-9 and J usage is TRBJ2-3, with 9 bases aligning to TRBD2. The CDR3 totals 14 residues. Germline loops: CDR1 SEHNR, CDR2 FQNEAQ (reference sequence). V lost 8 bases to trimming and J lost 0 bases; unmatched junction nucleotides: 3. The CDR3 sequence: CASRSGGSTDTQYF. The CDR3 DNA is TGTGCCAGCCGAAGCGGGGGGAGCACAGATACGCAGTATTTT. The full variable domain, completed using reference TRBV7-9 and TRBJ2-3, is DTGVSQNPRHKITKRGQNVTFRCDPISEHNRLYWYRQTLGQGPEFLTYFQNEAQLEKSRLLSDRFSAERPKGSFSTLEIQRTEQGDSAMYLCASRSGGSTDTQYFGPGTRLTVL.

A few counts support this clonotype. The chain employs TRBV4-3 and TRBJ1-2, with D perhaps matching TRBD1 (6 bases). Trimming removed 2 bases at V and 3 bases at J, with 10 bases between. Germline V lookup: CDR1 LGHNA, CDR2 YSLEER. The CDR3 is made up of 14 amino acids. As DNA, the CDR3 is TGCGCCAGCAGCCAACAACAGGGTTACTATGGCTACACCTTC. It specifies CASSQQQGYYGYTF.

The chain has TRBV5-1 and TRBJ1-1, with D hard to call. The CDR3 is 15 amino acids. The germline CDR1 and CDR2 sequences are SGHRS and YFSETQ. V dropped 0 bases and J dropped 0 bases, with 9 bases sitting between them. The CDR3 sequence is CASSLGHNLNTEAFF. The CDR3 coding sequence is TGCGCCAGCAGCTTGGGACACAATTTGAACACTGAAGCTTTCTTT. The complete variable domain, with remaining parts taken from reference TRBV5-1 and TRBJ1-1, reads KAGVTQTPRYLIKTRGQQVTLSCSPISGHRSVSWYQQTPGQGLQFLFEYFSETQRNKGNFPGRFSGRQFSNSRSEMNVSTLELGDSALYLCASSLGHNLNTEAFFGQGTRLTVV.

This clonotype was observed a handful of times. This rearrangement joins TRBV4-3 to TRBJ1-5; D remains unclear. From germline, CDR1 is LGHNA and CDR2 YSLEER. V lost 1 base, J lost 5 bases, and 9 bases lay in between. This CDR3 region has 14 residues. In DNA form, the CDR3 reads TGCGCCAGCAGCCAAGGGGTTTCTCATCAGCCCCAGCATTTT. This gives the protein CASSQGVSHQPQHF.

This clonotype has ten or more counts. V and J are TRBV7-9 and TRBJ2-5; TRBD1 matches at 8 bases. The CDR3 sequence is 15 residues long. V was clipped by 2 bases and J by 5 bases; unmatched bases: 7. From germline, CDR1 is SEHNR and CDR2 FQNEAQ (reference sequence). CDR3 protein: CASSLRTGTKETQYF. The CDR3 region has the DNA TGTGCCAGCAGCTTACGGACAGGGACGAAGGAGACCCAGTACTTC.

The gene calls are TRBV20-1 and TRBJ2-3; TRBD2 matches at 8 bases. The CDR3 has 14 amino acids. The V segment lost 3 bases and the J segment 5 bases; nucleotides outside the gene matches: 7. The germline V gene encodes CDR1 DFQATT and CDR2 SNEGSKA (reference sequence). CDR3 coding DNA: TGCAGTGCTAGGCAGGTTGCGGGAGGAGATACGCAGTATTTT. It codes for CSARQVAGGDTQYF.

This clonotype has a handful of counts. The V call is TRBV3-1, the J call TRBJ2-7; D gene unclear. The CDR3 sequence is 11 residues long. V was trimmed by 5 bases and J by 5 bases, leaving 7 bases between them. The germline V gene encodes CDR1 LGHDT and CDR2 YNNKEL (reference sequence). The CDR3: CASSIYHEQYF. CDR3 sequence (DNA): TGTGCCAGCAGCATCTACCACGAGCAGTACTTC.

The chain joins TRBV7-2 to TRBJ1-3, with unresolved D. Germline CDR1 and CDR2: SGHTA and FQGNSA. This CDR3 contains 15 residues. Trimming removed 2 bases from V and 0 bases from J, with 8 bases in between. The CDR3, as DNA: TGTGCCAGCAGCTTATACAGAACCTCTGGAAACACCATATATTTT. It is translated as CASSLYRTSGNTIYF. Drawing the rest from reference TRBV7-2 and TRBJ1-3, the complete variable domain is GAGVSQSPSNKVTEKGKDVELRCDPISGHTALYWYRQSLGQGLEFLIYFQGNSAPDKSGLPSDRFSAERTGGSVSTLTIQRTQQEDSAVYLCASSLYRTSGNTIYFGEGSWLTVV.